The TCR beta chain under discussion was sequenced for a study of shared clonotypes between healthy human individuals. The study's findings and limits: Around 5% was the fraction of naive CD4 clonotypes found shared across several donors.

CDR1 is SGHDT, CDR2 YYEEEE, per germline. Deletions cut 1 base from V and 5 bases from J, with 13 bases between. This CDR3 has 14 residues. Naive CD4+ cells were CD45RA-selected; the remaining cells were memory. Method: immunoSEQ multiplex PCR; TCRdb's copy keeps in-frame clones and lacks some. The table shows hundreds of thousands of clones, with almost 97% occurring only once. With regard to this clone: Its specificity is not known.

The specimen was naive CD4+ T cells sorted from blood. Subset reported: CD45RA+ positively selected. This TCR came from a woman in her 30s in good health. This chain joins TRBV5-6 and TRBJ2-7, with a weak D call TRBD1 (6 bases). The CDR3 DNA follows: TGTGCCAGCAGCTTGTCCCAGGGGTTCCACGAGCAGTACTTC. Residues: CASSLSQGFHEQYF.